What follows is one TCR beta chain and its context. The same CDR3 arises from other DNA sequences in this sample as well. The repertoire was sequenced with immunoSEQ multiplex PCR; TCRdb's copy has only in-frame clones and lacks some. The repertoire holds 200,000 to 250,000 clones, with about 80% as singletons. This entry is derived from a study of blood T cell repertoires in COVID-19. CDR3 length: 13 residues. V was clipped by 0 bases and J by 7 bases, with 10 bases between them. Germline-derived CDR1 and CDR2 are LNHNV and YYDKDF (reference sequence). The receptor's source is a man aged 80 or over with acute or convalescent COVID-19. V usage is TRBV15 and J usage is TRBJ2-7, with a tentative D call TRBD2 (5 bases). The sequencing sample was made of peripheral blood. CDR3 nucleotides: TGTGCCACCAGCAGAGATCGGGGAAGAGAGCAGTACTTC. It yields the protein CATSRDRGREQYF.